This T cell receptor beta chain was sequenced for a study of early T cells in non-severe SARS-CoV-2 infection. Background on the study: Sequenced bulk RNA came from whole blood that was unsorted, and chains were unpaired.

This CDR3 is built from 16 residues. V was pared by 3 bases and J by 6 bases, with 8 bases of the junction left unmatched. Per germline, CDR1 SGHAT and CDR2 FQNNGV. TCRdb used MiXCR to reprocess the 5' RACE reads, holding one entry per CDR3 protein. Among around 26,000 distinct CDR3 sequences listed, roughly 4.8% were seen once. At least ten counts were recorded for this clonotype. Sequenced sample: whole blood. V usage is TRBV11-2 and J usage is TRBJ2-3, with 11 nucleotides matching TRBD2. This TCR came from an adult who was a healthcare worker with PCR-confirmed SARS-CoV-2 infection or an uninfected control (not recorded which). The CDR3 DNA reads as TGTGCCAGCAGCTTTTTAGCGGGAGGGGCGGCGGATACGCAGTATTTT. Translation: CASSFLAGGAADTQYF.